This T cell receptor beta chain was documented in a study of T-cell reconstitution after alpha-beta-depleted transplantation in children. At least ten counts were recorded for this clonotype. Molecular barcoding with unique molecular identifiers was used for the TCRbeta library. TCRdb reprocessed the PCR reads with MiXCR, giving one entry per CDR3 protein. The table records almost 500,000 distinct CDR3 sequences, roughly an eighth of them present only once. This receptor was identified in a human donor who donated a stem cell graft to a child with combined immunodeficiency. Sequenced material: PBMCs from the stem cell graft donor, taken from the stem cell graft.

The DNA for the CDR3 is TGTGCCAGCAGTTTATTTAGTCTAGCCAACTACGAGCAGTACTTC. Its protein product is CASSLFSLANYEQYF. The V call is TRBV12-3 or TRBV12-4, the J call TRBJ2-7, with a weak D call TRBD2 (5 bases). V gave up 2 bases and J gave up 3 bases, with 14 bases separating them. CDR3 length: 15 residues.